This T cell receptor (beta chain) was observed in a study of blood T cell repertoires in COVID-19. Study details: From the United States, Italy and Spain came samples of acute and convalescent COVID-19. In each case, the material was cDNA or gDNA derived from T cells, B-cell-depleted T cells, or PBMCs.

As originally analysed: Amplifying reference gene primers gave estimates of nucleated cell counts. Method: immunoSEQ multiplex PCR; TCRdb's copy keeps in-frame clones and lacks some. V, J and clone size are taken as reported in that table, and D and trimming were inferred from the DNA itself. The sample has about 83,000 clones, 86% seen once. This CDR3 is 15 amino acids long. Germline CDR1 reads MGHRA; CDR2 reads YSYEKL. With 0 bases removed from V and 2 bases from J, the gap between germline ends came to 8 bases. Sample: peripheral blood. The genes are TRBV4-1 and TRBJ1-3; D is uncertain. This TCR came from a woman of 80 years or more in a cohort sampled during active or convalescent COVID-19. The CDR3 loop reads CASSQDSGAGNTIYF. The DNA for the CDR3 is TGCGCCAGCAGCCAAGATTCCGGGGCTGGAAACACCATATATTTT.